What follows are 26 T cell receptor beta chains derived from one specimen sequenced in a study of shared clonotypes between healthy human individuals. The table came from immunoSEQ multiplex PCR; TCRdb's copy has only in-frame clones and leaves some out. The table shows about 2.4 million clones, with 85% to 95% occurring only once. Sequencing was carried out using naive CD4+ T cells sorted from blood. Subset defined: CD45RA+ positively selected. Receptors originate from a man aged 18 to 35 in good health.

The genes are TRBV19 and TRBJ1-2; no firm D call. This CDR3 comprises 14 residues. The V end lost 3 bases, the J end lost 0 bases, and 8 bases lay between the germline ends. CDR1 and CDR2 (germline): LNHDA, SQIVND (reference sequence). The CDR3: CASSMRAANYGYTF. The CDR3 bases are TGTGCCAGTAGTATGAGGGCAGCTAACTATGGCTACACCTTC.

This rearrangement joins TRBV6-5 to TRBJ2-3; unclear D gene. The germline V and J ends were trimmed by 0 bases and 15 bases, with 13 bases remaining between them. Germline values: CDR1 MNHEY, CDR2 SVGAGI. The CDR3 covers 12 residues. DNA of the CDR3: TGTGCCAGCAGTTACTCCCAGGACCGTGGCTATTTT. This sequence encodes CASSYSQDRGYF.

The rearrangement joins TRBV5-1 to TRBJ2-3, with a possible D match to TRBD2 (7 bases). The V end lost 7 bases, the J end lost 5 bases, and 17 bases lay between the germline ends. CDR3 length: 14 residues. Looked up from germline, CDR1 is SGHRS and CDR2 is YFSETQ. CDR3 residues: CASAGGRIGDTQYF. The CDR3 nucleotides are TGCGCCAGCGCCGGGGGGCGAATAGGAGATACGCAGTATTTT.

The chain couples TRBV30 to TRBJ1-5, with D unclear. Germline V lookup: CDR1 GTSNPN, CDR2 SVGIG (reference sequence). V shed 2 bases and J shed 0 bases, with 11 bases lying between them. This CDR3 is built from 15 residues. CDR3 sequence (DNA): TGTGCCTGGAGTACGGCAATTCCTAGCAATCAGCCCCAGCATTTT. It yields the protein CAWSTAIPSNQPQHF.

The chain links TRBV19 to TRBJ2-7, with D possibly TRBD1 on 5 matching bases. The CDR3 contains 15 residues. V was clipped by 3 bases and J by 0 bases, with 12 bases between them. Germline CDR1 is LNHDA and CDR2 is SQIVND (reference sequence). CDR3 amino acids: CASSIPTDISYEQYF. The CDR3 nucleotides read TGTGCCAGTAGTATCCCGACGGACATCTCCTACGAGCAGTACTTC.

V and J are TRBV6-6 and TRBJ1-5; weak D call: TRBD1 (6 bases). This CDR3 contains 15 residues. Germline-derived CDR1 and CDR2 are MNHNY and SVGAGI (reference sequence). Deletions cut 1 base from V and 0 bases from J, with 7 bases between. The CDR3 reads CASSYLDSSNQPQHF. DNA for the CDR3: TGTGCCAGCAGTTACTTGGACAGTAGCAATCAGCCCCAGCATTTT.

This chain links TRBV7-9 with TRBJ2-5; TRBD1 aligns across 8 bases. The CDR3 totals 15 residues. Germline CDR1 SEHNR, CDR2 FQNEAQ (reference sequence). Unmatched junction bases numbered 7, after V lost 3 bases and J lost 4 bases. This CDR3 is CASSFRTGRGETQYF. CDR3 bases: TGTGCCAGCAGCTTCAGGACAGGGCGGGGAGAGACCCAGTACTTC.

V gene TRBV5-1 combines with J gene TRBJ2-3; no definite D call. V was shortened by 2 bases and J by 0 bases, with 13 bases between the two germline ends. This CDR3 region has 16 residues. Looked up from germline, CDR1 is SGHRS and CDR2 is YFSETQ. As DNA, the CDR3 is TGCGCCAGCAGCTTAAGTGCCAAATCTAGCACAGATACGCAGTATTTT. Amino acid sequence: CASSLSAKSSTDTQYF.

The table lists this clone with a few counts. V is TRBV27 and J is TRBJ1-6; no definite D call. This CDR3 is built from 11 residues. Between the trimmed V and J ends, which lost 8 bases and 7 bases, there was a span of 6 bases. Germline CDR1 and CDR2: MNHEY and SMNVEV (reference sequence). The CDR3 spells CASRGNSPLHF. Here the CDR3 DNA reads TGTGCCAGCCGAGGGAATTCACCCCTCCACTTT.

This chain joins TRBV9 and TRBJ2-7; D may match TRBD1 or TRBD2 (6 bases each). Germline V gene lookup returns CDR1 SGDLS and CDR2 YYNGEE. The CDR3 totals 14 residues. Trimming shortened V by 6 bases and J by 4 bases, and 17 bases separated the two germline ends. The CDR3 reads CASNLEGGLYEQYF. The CDR3 coding sequence is TGTGCCAGCAACTTGGAAGGGGGGTTATACGAGCAGTACTTC.

The chain links TRBV6-6 to TRBJ1-4; tentative D call: TRBD1 (5 bases). Germline V gene sequence: CDR1 MNHNY, CDR2 SVGAGI (reference sequence). This CDR3 spans 14 amino acids. Trimming cost V 2 bases and J 8 bases, with 12 bases left between them. The CDR3 sequence: CASSYRQGREKLFF. DNA for the CDR3: TGTGCCAGCAGTTACCGGCAGGGTCGGGAAAAACTGTTTTTT.

The chain couples TRBV9 to TRBJ1-2; TRBD1 matches at 9 bases. Germline-derived CDR1 and CDR2 are SGDLS and YYNGEE. With V trimmed by 4 bases and J by 5 bases, 15 bases remained unmatched. The CDR3 extends over 17 amino acids. The CDR3, as DNA: TGTGCCAGCAGCCCGAATCTGAGACAGGGGGTAGGGTATGGCTACACCTTC. Protein: CASSPNLRQGVGYGYTF.

This chain joins TRBV6-1 and TRBJ1-5, with 7 bases that match TRBD1. The germline gives CDR1 MNHNS, CDR2 SASEGT. The CDR3 is 15 amino acids. J was trimmed by 9 bases and V by 2 bases; bases with no gene match: 10. The CDR3 spells CASSERQGSTGPQHF. The CDR3 bases are TGTGCCAGCAGTGAACGACAGGGCTCAACGGGGCCCCAGCATTTT.

This sequence joins TRBV6-1 and TRBJ1-1; D might be TRBD1 (6 bases). The CDR3 consists of 13 residues. Germline V gene sequence: CDR1 MNHNS, CDR2 SASEGT. Trimming cost V 4 bases and J 7 bases, with 13 bases left between them. CDR3 in DNA: TGTGCCAGCAGTGGACAACAGGGAAATGAAGCTTTCTTT. This gives the protein CASSGQQGNEAFF.

This clone was found once. The chain has TRBV7-2 and TRBJ1-5, with a possible D match to TRBD1 (5 bases). From germline, CDR1 is SGHTA and CDR2 FQGNSA. V gave up 0 bases and J gave up 7 bases, with 10 bases separating them. CDR3 length: 14 residues. Here the CDR3 reads CASSLANGGQPQHF. Written as DNA, the CDR3 is TGTGCCAGCAGCTTAGCGAATGGGGGACAGCCCCAGCATTTT.

This chain connects TRBV18 to TRBJ1-3; no clear D gene. V was trimmed by 2 bases and J by 7 bases, leaving 9 bases between them. Germline CDR1 is KGHSH and CDR2 is LQKENI. The CDR3 consists of 13 residues. The CDR3 sequence: CASSPILENTIYF. The DNA of the CDR3 is TGTGCCAGCTCACCAATCCTCGAGAACACCATATATTTT.

The chain recombines TRBV7-9 with TRBJ1-1, with D maybe TRBD1 (5 bases). The CDR3 extends over 14 amino acids. CDR1 SEHNR and CDR2 FQNEAQ come from the germline V gene (reference sequence). V was pared by 5 bases and J by 2 bases, with 12 bases between. CDR3 residues: CASSPQGSNTEAFF. CDR3 sequence (DNA): TGTGCCAGCAGCCCCCAGGGCAGTAACACTGAAGCTTTCTTT.

The chain recombines TRBV6-6 with TRBJ1-6; no clear D gene. The CDR3 contains 15 residues. V was pared by 6 bases and J by 6 bases, with 15 bases between. Germline V gene data show CDR1 as MNHNY and CDR2 as SVGAGI (reference sequence). The CDR3 sequence is CASSPGGTSNSPLHF. Here the CDR3 DNA reads TGTGCCAGCAGCCCCGGTGGAACTTCTAATTCACCCCTCCACTTT.

The genes are TRBV19 and TRBJ1-3; 8 nucleotides agree with TRBD1. Germline CDR1 LNHDA, CDR2 SQIVND (reference sequence). After removal of 4 bases from V and 8 bases from J, the junction contained 7 bases not matched to a gene. This CDR3 is built from 14 residues. The chain's CDR3 is CASSTATGGDTIYF. CDR3 DNA sequence: TGTGCCAGTAGTACGGCTACAGGGGGAGACACCATATATTTT. Full variable domain (outside the CDR3, taken from reference TRBV19 and TRBJ1-3): DGGITQSPKYLFRKEGQNVTLSCEQNLNHDAMYWYRQDPGQGLRLIYYSQIVNDFQKGDIAEGYSVSREKKESFPLTVTSAQKNPTAFYLCASSTATGGDTIYFGEGSWLTVV.

The CDR3 bases are TGTGCCAGCAGCTCGGCGTCGGCGGGGGTAAGGGATACGCAGTATTTT. It translates to CASSSASAGVRDTQYF. The chain combines TRBV28 with TRBJ2-3; TRBD2 matches at 7 bases. CDR3 length: 16 residues. CDR1 is MDHEN and CDR2 is SYDVKM in the germline V gene. With V trimmed by 6 bases and J by 6 bases, 15 bases remained unmatched.

This chain uses TRBV18 with TRBJ2-3; 9 nucleotides line up with TRBD2. Germline assignment: CDR1 KGHSH and CDR2 LQKENI. The J segment lost 4 bases and the V segment lost 3 bases, leaving 5 bases of the junction unmatched. The CDR3 consists of 15 residues. The CDR3 region has the DNA TGTGCCAGCTCACCCATGCGGGGGGGCCCAGATACGCAGTATTTT. It translates to CASSPMRGGPDTQYF.

J is TRBJ1-6 and V is TRBV25-1; the D is unclear. Germline V gene lookup returns CDR1 MGHDK and CDR2 SYGVNS. The CDR3 runs 12 residues. Trimming cost V 4 bases and J 9 bases, with 7 bases left between them. CDR3 in amino acids: CASSAQTSPLHF. In DNA form, the CDR3 reads TGTGCCAGCAGTGCGCAGACTTCACCCCTCCACTTT. The full variable domain, completed using reference TRBV25-1 and TRBJ1-6, is EADIYQTPRYLVIGTGKKITLECSQTMGHDKMYWYQQDPGMELHLIHYSYGVNSTEKGDLSSESTVSRIRTEHFPLTLESARPSHTSQYLCASSAQTSPLHFGNGTRLTVT.

The gene calls are TRBV18 and TRBJ2-3; 8 nucleotides agree with TRBD2. The germline gives CDR1 KGHSH, CDR2 LQKENI. The ends lost 0 bases at V and 1 base at J; junction bases unmatched: 6. CDR3 length equals 17 residues. CDR3 nucleotides: TGTGCCAGCTCACCACCTCTTGAACTAGCGGGCACAGATACGCAGTATTTT. Protein product: CASSPPLELAGTDTQYF.

The chain couples TRBV7-9 to TRBJ2-1; TRBD1 or TRBD2 may be the D gene (5 bases each). Trimming took 5 bases from V and 0 from J, leaving 14 bases between them. This CDR3 has 16 residues. Germline assignment: CDR1 SEHNR and CDR2 FQNEAQ (reference sequence). This CDR3 reads CASSNIGGSSYNEQFF. Written as DNA, the CDR3 is TGTGCCAGCAGCAATATTGGGGGAAGCTCCTACAATGAGCAGTTCTTC.

The gene calls are TRBV5-1 and TRBJ2-7; 9 bases map to TRBD1. V was pared by 4 bases and J by 7 bases, with 9 bases of the junction left unmatched. Per germline, CDR1 SGHRS and CDR2 YFSETQ. The CDR3 spans 14 residues. The CDR3 DNA follows: TGCGCCAGCAGCCTTACAGGGGGCCGGTGGGAGCAGTACTTC. Translation gives CASSLTGGRWEQYF. Using reference TRBV5-1 and TRBJ2-7 for the parts outside the CDR3, the full variable domain is KAGVTQTPRYLIKTRGQQVTLSCSPISGHRSVSWYQQTPGQGLQFLFEYFSETQRNKGNFPGRFSGRQFSNSRSEMNVSTLELGDSALYLCASSLTGGRWEQYFGPGTRLTVT.

The rearrangement uses TRBV19 and TRBJ1-4; weak D call: TRBD1 (5 bases). CDR1 and CDR2 (germline): LNHDA, SQIVND (reference sequence). The CDR3 loop spans 13 amino acids. With 6 bases removed from V and 8 bases from J, the gap between germline ends came to 13 bases. The DNA of the CDR3 is TGTGCCAGTAGACAGGCCACGGACGAAAAACTGTTTTTT. Its protein product is CASRQATDEKLFF.